The rows below give T cell receptor beta chains drawn from one sample of a study of T cell repertoires in cytomegalovirus infection. TCRdb re-called the reads through MiXCR, storing one row per CDR3 protein. The data hold 200,000 to 300,000 distinct CDR3 sequences, with 5% to 8.5% observed a single time. The sample taken for sequencing was PBMCs. These receptors came from a human donor in good health (CMV status not recorded). Some clones in this sample may be carry-over from other donors' samples. The CDR3 runs from the conserved cysteine through the conserved F or W. A D gene is named only where the DNA matches it firmly. Size values are once, few and many counts, or a class for expanded clones, and some rows have none.

v_gene	d_gene	j_gene	abundance	CDR3aa	CDR3nt
TRBV6-6	TRBD1	TRBJ1-5	many	CASSPIVQGAGNQPQHF	TGTGCCAGCAGTCCAATCGTACAGGGGGCAGGCAATCAGCCCCAGCATTTT
TRBV29-1	.	TRBJ2-3	many	CSVDPNTDTQYF	TGCAGCGTTGACCCTAACACAGATACGCAGTATTTT
TRBV28	.	TRBJ2-7	.	CASSPYSMGAHYEQYF	TGTGCCAGCAGCCCATACAGCATGGGGGCGCATTACGAGCAGTACTTC
TRBV28	.	TRBJ1-1	many	CASSPNRAFPEAFF	TGTGCCAGCAGTCCTAATAGGGCTTTCCCGGAAGCTTTCTTT
TRBV3-1	.	TRBJ2-6	many	CASSQGVRGGGSGANVLTF	TGTGCCAGCAGCCAAGGAGTGAGAGGGGGAGGCTCTGGGGCCAACGTCCTGACTTTC
TRBV7-2	.	TRBJ1-2	many	CASSLAMGVGDGYTF	TGTGCCAGCAGCTTAGCGATGGGGGTAGGCGATGGCTACACCTTC
TRBV6-2/TRBV6-3	TRBD1	TRBJ1-1	many	CASSDPRGVEGMNTEAFF	TGTGCCAGCAGTGACCCCAGGGGGGTAGAGGGAATGAACACTGAAGCTTTCTTT
TRBV7-2	TRBD2	TRBJ2-4	many	CASSFLQRWGREGF	TGTGCCAGCAGCTTTTTGCAAAGATGGGGAAGGGAGGGCTTC
TRBV7-2	.	TRBJ2-2	many	CASSSSPNTGELFF	TGTGCCAGCAGCTCAAGCCCGAACACCGGGGAGCTGTTTTTT
TRBV28	.	TRBJ1-1	many	CAIIGQPNTEAFF	TGTGCCATTATTGGACAGCCGAACACTGAAGCTTTCTTT
TRBV18	TRBD2	TRBJ2-1	many	CASSPPGRGGEDEQFF	TGTGCCAGCTCACCACCGGGGCGGGGGGGAGAAGATGAGCAGTTCTTC
TRBV28	.	TRBJ2-1	.	CASNSANYNEQFF	TGTGCCAGCAACAGTGCCAATTACAATGAGCAGTTCTTC
TRBV28	.	TRBJ2-6	few	CASSLFASGANVLTF	TGTGCCAGCAGTTTATTCGCCTCTGGGGCCAACGTCCTGACTTTC
TRBV20-1	TRBD2	TRBJ2-4	many	CSAISGANKNIQYF	TGCAGTGCTATTAGCGGGGCGAACAAAAACATTCAGTACTTC
TRBV28	.	TRBJ2-1	many	CASSFGRDGEQFF	TGTGCCAGCAGTTTCGGAAGGGATGGTGAGCAGTTCTTC
TRBV7-2	.	TRBJ1-4	many	CASSLGGGQKLFF	TGTGCCAGCAGCCTCGGCGGGGGTCAAAAACTGTTTTTT
TRBV30	TRBD1	TRBJ1-1	many	CAWDRGTEAFF	TGTGCCTGGGACAGGGGCACTGAAGCTTTCTTT
TRBV6-5	TRBD1	TRBJ1-1	many	CASSYLGQGEVNTEAFF	TGTGCCAGCAGTTATCTCGGACAGGGGGAGGTAAACACTGAAGCTTTCTTT
TRBV5-5	.	TRBJ2-2	few	CASSLVPGYSDGELFF	TGTGCCAGCAGCTTGGTTCCAGGGTATAGCGACGGGGAGCTGTTTTTT
TRBV7-4	.	TRBJ1-5	.	CASSLDRVSNQPQHF	TGTGCCAGCAGCTTAGATCGAGTTAGCAATCAGCCCCAGCATTTT
TRBV7-2	.	TRBJ1-2	many	CASATGGSVSYGYTF	TGTGCCAGCGCTACCGGGGGATCCGTTTCCTATGGCTACACCTTC
TRBV10-3	.	TRBJ1-4	.	CAMSPDPHEKLFF	TGTGCCATGTCGCCGGACCCGCATGAAAAACTGTTTTTT
TRBV20-1	TRBD1	TRBJ2-7	many	CSASHTGTATYEQYF	TGCAGTGCTAGTCATACCGGGACAGCAACCTACGAGCAGTACTTC
TRBV7-9	.	TRBJ1-3	many	CASSLTRGEDTIYF	TGTGCCAGCAGCTTAACCAGGGGCGAGGACACCATATATTTT
TRBV7-3	.	TRBJ2-4	many	CASSPDGDIQYF	TGTGCCAGCAGCCCCGATGGGGACATTCAGTACTTC
TRBV6-1	TRBD1	TRBJ1-4	many	CASSSATGGNEKLFF	TGTGCCAGCAGTTCAGCGACAGGGGGGAATGAAAAACTGTTTTTT
TRBV7-2	.	TRBJ2-7	many	CASSFSRGNEQYF	TGTGCCAGCAGCTTTTCCAGGGGAAACGAGCAGTACTTC
TRBV28	.	TRBJ2-3	many	CASSSPPSLTDTQYF	TGTGCCAGCAGTTCTCCCCCGAGCCTGACAGATACGCAGTATTTT
TRBV7-6	.	TRBJ1-2	many	CASSPRGRNYGYTF	TGTGCCAGCAGCCCCCGGGGGAGAAACTATGGCTACACCTTC
TRBV7-2	.	TRBJ2-5	.	CASSLGPRETPYF	TGTGCCAGCAGCTTAGGTCCTCGTGAGACCCCGTACTTC
TRBV20-1	TRBD2	TRBJ2-7	.	CSARKVLAGAVYEQYF	TGCAGTGCTAGGAAAGTTTTAGCGGGGGCGGTCTACGAGCAGTACTTC
TRBV5-6	.	TRBJ2-7	many	CASSLRRVHEQYF	TGTGCCAGCAGCTTGCGACGAGTCCACGAGCAGTACTTC
TRBV6-6	.	TRBJ2-3	many	CASRLTGLPSTDTQYF	TGTGCCAGCAGGCTAACAGGGCTTCCTAGCACAGATACGCAGTATTTT
TRBV29-1	.	TRBJ1-1	.	CSVRVGRNTEAFF	TGCAGCGTGAGGGTTGGCAGGAACACTGAAGCTTTCTTT
TRBV7-2	TRBD2	TRBJ2-3	many	CASSFAPSGGLSTDTQYF	TGTGCCAGCAGCTTTGCGCCCAGCGGGGGCCTTAGCACAGATACGCAGTATTTT
TRBV28	.	TRBJ1-2	many	CASSSEGVYGYTF	TGTGCCAGCAGTTCTGAGGGGGTCTATGGCTACACCTTC
TRBV7-2	TRBD2	TRBJ2-1	many	CASSLVGTSVNEQFF	TGTGCCAGCAGCTTAGTTGGGACTAGCGTTAATGAGCAGTTCTTC
TRBV10-3	.	TRBJ2-7	many	CATASGVPSPYEQYF	TGTGCCACCGCCTCAGGGGTTCCGTCTCCCTACGAGCAGTACTTC
TRBV2	TRBD1	TRBJ1-2	many	CAGRRGLNYGYTF	TGTGCCGGACGAAGGGGGCTTAACTATGGCTACACCTTC
TRBV28	.	TRBJ2-3	few	CASKWGLRGTDTQYF	TGTGCCAGCAAGTGGGGGCTAAGGGGCACAGATACGCAGTATTTT
TRBV29-1	TRBD1	TRBJ2-7	few	CSAGGLAYEQYF	TGCAGCGCAGGGGGCTTGGCCTACGAGCAGTACTTC
TRBV2	.	TRBJ2-1	many	CASSASGGGENEQFF	TGTGCCAGCAGCGCCTCGGGGGGCGGTGAAAATGAGCAGTTCTTC
TRBV29-1	.	TRBJ2-7	.	CSVEEGHEQYF	TGCAGCGTTGAAGAGGGCCACGAGCAGTACTTC
TRBV2	.	TRBJ1-2	many	CASTEGWGDGYTF	TGTGCCAGCACCGAGGGTTGGGGGGATGGCTACACCTTC
TRBV7-8	.	TRBJ1-3	many	CASSLVVPGGNTIYF	TGTGCCAGCAGCTTAGTGGTGCCTGGAGGAAACACCATATATTTT
TRBV28	.	TRBJ1-4	many	CASRTGHRNEKLFF	TGTGCCAGCAGGACAGGACACAGGAATGAAAAACTGTTTTTT
TRBV7-9	.	TRBJ2-7	many	CASSLSIVEEQYF	TGTGCCAGCAGCTTGAGCATTGTTGAGGAGCAGTACTTC
TRBV7-9	.	TRBJ1-1	many	CASSLQGEDTEAFF	TGTGCCAGCAGCTTGCAGGGTGAGGACACTGAAGCTTTCTTT
TRBV6-1	.	TRBJ1-1	.	CASGGFGQATEAFF	TGTGCCAGCGGAGGATTCGGACAAGCCACTGAAGCTTTCTTT
TRBV29-1	TRBD1	TRBJ1-1	many	CSVEVGQGGTEAFF	TGCAGCGTTGAAGTAGGACAGGGAGGGACTGAAGCTTTCTTT
TRBV5-1	.	TRBJ1-2	many	CASSFQEANYGYTF	TGCGCCAGCAGCTTTCAGGAAGCTAACTATGGCTACACCTTC
TRBV20-1	.	TRBJ1-1	.	CSARHVVNTEAFF	TGCAGTGCTAGACATGTGGTGAACACTGAAGCTTTCTTT
TRBV29-1	TRBD1	TRBJ2-7	many	CSVTGTGGSYEQYF	TGCAGCGTTACCGGGACAGGGGGTTCCTACGAGCAGTACTTC
TRBV29-1	.	TRBJ2-1	.	CSVWDNEQFF	TGCAGCGTCTGGGACAATGAGCAGTTCTTC
TRBV6-5	.	TRBJ2-3	many	CASRLQGPPGSHTQYF	TGTGCCAGCAGGTTACAGGGTCCTCCAGGTAGCCATACGCAGTATTTT
TRBV7-2	TRBD1	TRBJ1-2	many	CATSKGTGKSYGYTF	TGTGCCACCTCGAAGGGGACAGGCAAATCTTATGGCTACACCTTC
TRBV20-1	.	TRBJ2-7	few	CSARPGVFSYEQYF	TGCAGTGCTAGACCAGGGGTATTCTCCTACGAGCAGTACTTC
TRBV10-3	.	TRBJ1-1	few	CAISERAGTSNTEAFF	TGTGCCATCAGTGAGCGGGCCGGGACATCGAACACTGAAGCTTTCTTT